One and the same sample provided the 25 T cell receptor beta chains below, sequenced in a study of prognosis after radiotherapy for stage I lung cancer (dated by TCRdb to 2020 to 2023). Sequenced on an Illumina HiSeq 3000. Two rounds of multiplex PCR were performed to amplify the TCR beta CDR3 region from genomic DNA. The first PCR round used primers specific to each TRBV and TRBJ gene, with sequences filed in Chinese patent CN105087789A. Clones were called with MiXCR by TCRdb after fastp trimmed the public reads at Q25, and only in-frame beta chains were retained. Every entry covers one CDR3 protein and lists the most common genes and DNA from its rows. This sample has about 15,000 distinct CDR3 sequences in its table, and about 18% of those were observed once. 35% to 45% of the sample lies in the top ten. The sequencing here drew on PBMCs, taken before or after stereotactic body radiation therapy (not recorded which). All receptors come from a donor over 45 with non-small cell lung cancer.

Ten or more counts support this clonotype. The CDR3: CASSLGGRPYNEQFF. The CDR3 DNA sequence: TGTGCCAGCAGCTTAGGCGGGAGGCCCTACAATGAGCAGTTCTTC. The chain recombines TRBV7-2 with TRBJ2-1; TRBD2 agrees at 8 bases. J was trimmed by 2 bases and V by 1 base; bases with no gene match: 1. This CDR3 is built from 15 residues. CDR1 is SGHTA, CDR2 FQGNSA, per germline.

This clonotype showed up many times. The junction and the germline gene differ at one end; a read error may be behind it. The rearrangement links TRBV7-7 to TRBJ2-7, with D perhaps TRBD1 or TRBD2 (6 bases each). CDR1 and CDR2 from the germline V gene are SSHAT and FNYEAQ (reference sequence). The CDR3 contains 13 residues. The CDR3 DNA follows: TGTGCTAGCAGCTTAACGGGGGCCGACGAGCAGTACTTC. Amino acids: CASSLTGADEQYF.

This clonotype showed up many times. The chain uses TRBV7-9 and TRBJ1-2; 9 nucleotides agree with TRBD1. Per germline, CDR1 SEHNR and CDR2 FQNEAQ (reference sequence). The trim removed 7 bases at V and 7 bases at J, leaving 13 bases unmatched. This CDR3 has 15 amino acids. The CDR3 region is CASTSGRGTGIGYTF. The DNA of the CDR3 is TGTGCCAGCACCTCTGGGCGCGGGACAGGGATTGGCTACACCTTC.

For this clonotype: Because the CDR3's place on the DNA is in doubt, the DNA is left out and the CDR3 is given as listed by TCRdb. V and J are TRBV4-1 and TRBJ1-6; the D call in the table, TRBD1, was not verified against the DNA. The CDR3 is 23 amino acids in total, end residues counted. CDR1 and CDR2 from the germline V gene are MGHRA and YSYEKL. The CDR3 spells CASSQDPAGLYGYTFGSGSPLHF.

This clonotype is categorized as medium-sized (0.01 to 0.1%). The rearrangement uses TRBV27 and TRBJ2-6; a weak D match, TRBD1 (5 bases). Trimming removed 5 bases from V and 4 bases from J, with 18 bases in between. The CDR3 totals 17 residues. Germline loops: CDR1 MNHEY, CDR2 SMNVEV (reference sequence). The CDR3 sequence: CASSTRQPAGGANVLTF. The CDR3 DNA reads TGTGCCAGCAGTACCCGACAGCCTGCCGGCGGGGCCAACGTCCTGACTTTC.

This clonotype has at least ten counts. The J gene is TRBJ2-7, the V gene TRBV20-1, with a possible D match to TRBD2 (6 bases). V was pared by 0 bases and J by 2 bases, with 14 bases between. This CDR3 has 15 residues. Germline V CDR1 and CDR2: DFQATT, SNEGSKA (reference sequence). The CDR3 coding sequence is TGCAGTGCTAGAGATCCCCTAGCGAGAGCCTACGAGCAGTACTTC. Translated: CSARDPLARAYEQYF.

With respect to this clonotype: This probably arose from a read error, given a far larger clone one base away. As DNA, the CDR3 is TGTGCCAGCAGTTACGAGGTAGTGGGGACGGGGAATTCACCCCTCCACTTT. Translated, it gives CASSYEVVGTGNSPLHF. The chain uses TRBV6-1 and TRBJ1-6; tentatively, D is TRBD1 (5 bases). The germline V gene encodes CDR1 MNHNS and CDR2 SASEGT. Trimming took 5 bases from V and 7 from J, leaving 21 bases between them. This CDR3 region has 17 residues.

This clonotype appeared many times. V usage is TRBV7-3 and J usage is TRBJ2-1; 7 positions match TRBD1. V was clipped by 6 bases and J by 0 bases; unmatched bases: 5. CDR1 and CDR2 from the germline V gene are SGHTA and FQGTGA. The CDR3 sequence is 15 residues long. This CDR3 reads CASSLGGASYNEQFF. As DNA, the CDR3 is TGTGCCAGCAGTTTAGGGGGCGCCTCCTACAATGAGCAGTTCTTC.

This clonotype is medium-sized by share. The chain has TRBV27 and TRBJ2-7; TRBD2 aligns across 7 bases. The CDR3 loop spans 14 amino acids. V lost 2 bases and J lost 0; bases outside the gene matches: 1. Germline V CDR1 and CDR2: MNHEY, SMNVEV (reference sequence). The CDR3 spells CASSLSGNSYEQYF. In DNA, the CDR3 is TGTGCCAGCAGTTTAAGCGGGAACTCCTACGAGCAGTACTTC.

This clonotype was observed at least ten times. The V call is TRBV18, the J call TRBJ2-7; TRBD1 agrees at 9 bases. CDR3 length: 14 amino acids. Losses at the gene ends were 3 bases for V and 3 bases for J; bases not matched to a gene: 3. Germline CDR1 and CDR2: KGHSH and LQKENI. The CDR3 coding sequence is TGTGCCAGCTCACCCCGACAGGGGGTCTACGAGCAGTACGTC. Amino acids: CASSPRQGVYEQYV.

This clonotype was observed at least ten times. This chain uses TRBV27 with TRBJ2-1; TRBD2 agrees at 15 bases. Germline CDR1 reads MNHEY; CDR2 reads SMNVEV (reference sequence). The V segment lost 2 bases and the J segment 7 bases; nucleotides outside the gene matches: 12. The CDR3 runs to 19 residues. The CDR3 DNA is TGTGCCAGCAGTTTACCTCTCGGACTAGCGGGAGGGGGGAGTAATGAGCAGTTCTTC. Residues: CASSLPLGLAGGGSNEQFF.

The J gene is TRBJ2-1, the V gene TRBV5-1; a weak D match, TRBD2 (6 bases). The CDR3 spans 14 residues. Germline CDR1 is SGHRS and CDR2 is YFSETQ. Trimming stripped 2 bases from V and 10 bases from J, with 16 bases between. Here the CDR3 reads CASSFYGSSWEQFF. Here the CDR3 DNA reads TGCGCCAGCAGCTTTTACGGGAGTTCCTGGGAGCAGTTCTTC.

This clonotype was counted ten times or more. The J gene is TRBJ2-7, the V gene TRBV20-1, with TRBD2 as a possible D gene (6 bases). CDR1 is DFQATT and CDR2 is SNEGSKA in the germline V gene (reference sequence). V lost 6 bases, J lost 6 bases, and 15 bases lay in between. The CDR3 consists of 12 residues. CDR3 in DNA: TGCAGTGCCAGCCGGGGGAATTCCGAGCAGTACTTC. Translating it yields CSASRGNSEQYF.

This clonotype came up many times. The chain has TRBV7-3 and TRBJ2-2, with TRBD2 as a possible D gene (5 bases). Germline V gene data show CDR1 as SGHTA and CDR2 as FQGTGA. CDR3 size: 16 residues. V gave up 0 bases and J gave up 3 bases, with 11 bases separating them. The CDR3 region is CASSLTGLADTGELFF. The CDR3 DNA reads as TGTGCCAGCAGCTTAACCGGTCTAGCAGACACCGGGGAGCTGTTTTTT.

This clonotype appeared many times. V and J are TRBV6-1 and TRBJ2-2; unclear D gene. Trimming shortened V by 6 bases and J by 6 bases, and 8 bases separated the two germline ends. The germline V gene encodes CDR1 MNHNS and CDR2 SASEGT. CDR3 size: 12 residues. The DNA of the CDR3 is TGTGCCAGCAGAAAAACCCCCGGGGAGCTGTTTTTT. Residues: CASRKTPGELFF.

Ten or more counts support this clonotype. The gene calls are TRBV10-3 and TRBJ2-3, with 8 positions matching TRBD1. The CDR3 runs 15 residues. The junction had 7 bases not matched to a gene; V was cut back by 0 bases and J by 8 bases. Germline V gives CDR1 ENHRY, CDR2 SYGVKD. The DNA of the CDR3 is TGTGCCATCAGTGAGTCGGAGACAGGGGTTGGTACGCAGTATTTT. Protein sequence: CAISESETGVGTQYF.

In this sample, this clonotype turned up many times. In nucleotides, the CDR3 is TGTGCCAGCAGCTCGACAGGGGTTGCCGGGGAGCTGTTTTTT. It encodes CASSSTGVAGELFF. The chain links TRBV7-9 to TRBJ2-2; 8 positions match TRBD1. This CDR3 has 14 amino acids. Germline V lookup: CDR1 SEHNR, CDR2 FQNEAQ (reference sequence). Trimming removed 4 bases from V and 6 bases from J; junction bases left unmatched: 4.

This clonotype appeared many times. The chain is built from TRBV19 and TRBJ1-5, with 7 bases matching TRBD1. The junction had 11 bases not matched to a gene; V was cut back by 3 bases and J by 3 bases. This CDR3 region has 17 residues. Germline loops: CDR1 LNHDA, CDR2 SQIVND (reference sequence). The CDR3 here is CASSILAGGSSNQPQHF. The CDR3 DNA is TGTGCCAGTAGTATCCTGGCAGGGGGGAGTTCCAATCAGCCCCAGCATTTT.

This clonotype has at least ten counts. The V and J genes are TRBV9 and TRBJ2-5; TRBD1 might be the D (5 bases). CDR3 size: 16 residues. Trimming cost V 3 bases and J 0 bases, with 15 bases left between them. Germline V gene data show CDR1 as SGDLS and CDR2 as YYNGEE. The CDR3 region has the DNA TGTGCCAGCAGCGAATCGACAGACGGTTACCAAGAGACCCAGTACTTC. Protein sequence: CASSESTDGYQETQYF. Supplemented by reference TRBV9 and TRBJ2-5, the full variable domain reads DSGVTQTPKHLITATGQRVTLRCSPRSGDLSVYWYQQSLDQGLQFLIQYYNGEERAKGNILERFSAQQFPDLHSELNLSSLELGDSALYFCASSESTDGYQETQYFGPGTRLLVL.

This clonotype was observed at least ten times. The J gene is TRBJ2-5, the V gene TRBV28; 9 nucleotides agree with TRBD2. CDR1 is MDHEN and CDR2 is SYDVKM in the germline V gene. V lost 9 bases to trimming and J lost 4 bases; unmatched junction nucleotides: 3. The CDR3 is 12 residues long. The CDR3 reads CASRAGGETQYF. CDR3 sequence (DNA): TGTGCCAGTCGAGCGGGAGGAGAGACCCAGTACTTC.

A note on this clonotype: Just one base apart from a much larger clone, this may be a read error. The V and J genes are TRBV6-9 and TRBJ1-2; perhaps TRBD1 as D (5 bases). The CDR3 runs to 12 residues. CDR1 is MNHGY, CDR2 SVAAGI, per germline. V dropped 3 bases and J dropped 8 bases, with 10 bases sitting between them. This CDR3 is CASSYCRGGYTF. DNA for the CDR3: TGTGCCAGCAGTTACTGTCGGGGCGGCTACACCTTC.

This clonotype was detected ten times or more. The chain combines TRBV27 with TRBJ1-1; a possible D gene is TRBD1 (6 bases). The V end lost 7 bases, the J end lost 1 base, and 16 bases lay between the germline ends. Germline values: CDR1 MNHEY, CDR2 SMNVEV (reference sequence). The CDR3 length is 15 residues. CDR3 in amino acids: CASTLHPQGNTEAFF. CDR3 nucleotide sequence: TGTGCCAGCACCCTACATCCACAGGGGAACACTGAAGCTTTCTTT.

The table lists this clonotype with many counts. The CDR3 DNA reads TGTGCCAGCAGCCGGCGGGACGCCACCACAAATAGGAACGCCTTGACAGCTTTCTTT. Protein sequence: CASSRRDATTNRNALTAFF. The chain combines TRBV27 with TRBJ1-1; possibly TRBD1 for D (5 bases). V was shortened by 6 bases and J by 10 bases, with 36 bases between the two germline ends. Germline lookup yields CDR1 MNHEY and CDR2 SMNVEV (reference sequence). CDR3 size: 19 residues.

At least ten counts were recorded for this clonotype. This chain links TRBV9 with TRBJ2-5; D might be TRBD2 (5 bases). Germline CDR1 is SGDLS and CDR2 is YYNGEE. The CDR3 spans 13 residues. V was cut by 4 bases and J by 5 bases, with 12 bases left in between. CDR3: CASSRDLGETQYF. The CDR3 DNA reads as TGTGCCAGCAGCCGGGATCTTGGTGAGACCCAGTACTTC.

This clonotype was seen many times. The chain combines TRBV12-3 or TRBV12-4 with TRBJ1-1; D ambiguous. V lost 3 bases, J lost 3 bases, and 8 bases lay in between. The CDR3 spans 13 residues. The CDR3 DNA sequence: TGTGCCAGCAGTTTGTTCTTGGACACTGAAGCTTTCTTT. It is translated as CASSLFLDTEAFF.